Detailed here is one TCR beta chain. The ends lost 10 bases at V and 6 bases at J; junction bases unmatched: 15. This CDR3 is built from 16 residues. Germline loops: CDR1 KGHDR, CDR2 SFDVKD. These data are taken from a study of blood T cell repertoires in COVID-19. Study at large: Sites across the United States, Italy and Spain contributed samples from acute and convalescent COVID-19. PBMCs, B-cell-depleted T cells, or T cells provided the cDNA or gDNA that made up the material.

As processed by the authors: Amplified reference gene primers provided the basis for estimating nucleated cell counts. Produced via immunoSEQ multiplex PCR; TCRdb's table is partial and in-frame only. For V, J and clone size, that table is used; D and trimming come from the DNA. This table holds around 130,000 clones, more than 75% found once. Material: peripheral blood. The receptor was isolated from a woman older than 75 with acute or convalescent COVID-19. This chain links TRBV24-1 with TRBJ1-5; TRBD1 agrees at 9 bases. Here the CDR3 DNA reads TGTGCCACTCTCCGGGGACAGGGCGAGGAAATTCAGCCCCAGCATTTT. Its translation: CATLRGQGEEIQPQHF.